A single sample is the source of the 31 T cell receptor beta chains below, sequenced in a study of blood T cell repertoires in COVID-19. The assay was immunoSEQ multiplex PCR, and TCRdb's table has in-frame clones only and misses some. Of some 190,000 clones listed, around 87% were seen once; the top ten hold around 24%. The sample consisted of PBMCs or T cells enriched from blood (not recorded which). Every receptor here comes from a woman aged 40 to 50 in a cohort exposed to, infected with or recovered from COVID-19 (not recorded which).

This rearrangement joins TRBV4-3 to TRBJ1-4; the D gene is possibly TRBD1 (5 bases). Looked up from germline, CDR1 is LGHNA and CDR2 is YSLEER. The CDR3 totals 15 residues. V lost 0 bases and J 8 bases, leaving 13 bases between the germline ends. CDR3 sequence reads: CASSQDPGVGEKLFF. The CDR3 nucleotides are TGCGCCAGCAGCCAAGATCCGGGGGTTGGAGAAAAACTGTTTTTT.

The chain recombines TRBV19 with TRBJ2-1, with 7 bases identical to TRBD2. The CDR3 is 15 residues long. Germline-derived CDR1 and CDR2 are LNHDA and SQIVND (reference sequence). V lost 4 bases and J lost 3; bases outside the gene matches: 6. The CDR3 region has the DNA TGTGCCAGTAGTAGTTGGGAGGGAAGCTACAATGAGCAGTTCTTC. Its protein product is CASSSWEGSYNEQFF.

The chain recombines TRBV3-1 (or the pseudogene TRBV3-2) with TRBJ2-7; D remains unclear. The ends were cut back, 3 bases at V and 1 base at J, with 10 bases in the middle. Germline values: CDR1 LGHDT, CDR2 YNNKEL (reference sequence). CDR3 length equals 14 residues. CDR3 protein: CASSQRGGSYEQYF. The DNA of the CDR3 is TGTGCCAGCAGCCAGCGAGGCGGTTCCTACGAGCAGTACTTC.

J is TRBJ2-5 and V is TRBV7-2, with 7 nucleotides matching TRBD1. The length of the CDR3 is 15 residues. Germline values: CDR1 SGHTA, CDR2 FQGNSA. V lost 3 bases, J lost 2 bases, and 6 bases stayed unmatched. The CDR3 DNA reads TGTGCCAGCAGCTTCGCTGGGACAGCACAAGAGACCCAGTACTTC. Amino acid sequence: CASSFAGTAQETQYF.

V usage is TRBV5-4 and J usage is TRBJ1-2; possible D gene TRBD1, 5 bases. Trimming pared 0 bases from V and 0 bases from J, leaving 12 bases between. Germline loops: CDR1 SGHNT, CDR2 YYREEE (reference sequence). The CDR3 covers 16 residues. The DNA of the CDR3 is TGTGCCAGCAGCTTGGTACAGGCCCACACTAACTATGGCTACACCTTC. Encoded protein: CASSLVQAHTNYGYTF. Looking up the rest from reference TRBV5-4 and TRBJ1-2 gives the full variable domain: ETGVTQSPTHLIKTRGQQVTLRCSSQSGHNTVSWYQQALGQGPQFIFQYYREEENGRGNFPPRFSGLQFPNYSSELNVNALELDDSALYLCASSLVQAHTNYGYTFGSGTRLTVV.

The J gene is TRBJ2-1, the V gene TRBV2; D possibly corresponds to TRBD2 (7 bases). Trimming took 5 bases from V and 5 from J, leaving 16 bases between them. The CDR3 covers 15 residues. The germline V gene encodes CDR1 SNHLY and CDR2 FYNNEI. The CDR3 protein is CASSWVGGPHNEQFF. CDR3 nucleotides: TGTGCCAGCAGTTGGGTGGGGGGGCCACACAATGAGCAGTTCTTC.

In nucleotides, the CDR3 is TGTGCCAGCAGCGCCGCCGGGACAGGGGTCTATGGCTACACCTTC. Its translation: CASSAAGTGVYGYTF. The chain is built from TRBV9 and TRBJ1-2, with 10 bases that match TRBD1. The CDR3 totals 15 residues. After removal of 3 bases from V and 4 bases from J, the junction contained 6 bases not matched to a gene. In germline, CDR1 is SGDLS, CDR2 YYNGEE.

CDR3 amino acids: CASSLVQVAAYGYTF. The CDR3 region has the DNA TGTGCCAGCAGCTTAGTTCAGGTGGCTGCTTATGGCTACACCTTC. The chain uses TRBV7-2 and TRBJ1-2; no reliable D call. Germline CDR1 SGHTA, CDR2 FQGNSA. The CDR3 spans 15 residues. The V gene lost 1 base and the J gene lost 5 bases, with 14 bases spanning the gap.

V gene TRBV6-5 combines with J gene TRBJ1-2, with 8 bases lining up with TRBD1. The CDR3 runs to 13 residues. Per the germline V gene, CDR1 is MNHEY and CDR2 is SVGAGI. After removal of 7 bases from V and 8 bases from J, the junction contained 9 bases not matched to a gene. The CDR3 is CASTNQGARGYTF. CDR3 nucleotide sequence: TGTGCCAGCACGAACCAGGGGGCGCGGGGCTACACCTTC.

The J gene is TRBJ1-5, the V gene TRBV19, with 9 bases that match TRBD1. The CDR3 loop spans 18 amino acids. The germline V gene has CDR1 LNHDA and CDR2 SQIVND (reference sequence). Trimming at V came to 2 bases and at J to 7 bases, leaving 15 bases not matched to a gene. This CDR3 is CASSIRLGDRGGKQPQHF. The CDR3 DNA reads TGTGCCAGTAGTATAAGGCTTGGAGACAGGGGGGGGAAACAGCCCCAGCATTTT.

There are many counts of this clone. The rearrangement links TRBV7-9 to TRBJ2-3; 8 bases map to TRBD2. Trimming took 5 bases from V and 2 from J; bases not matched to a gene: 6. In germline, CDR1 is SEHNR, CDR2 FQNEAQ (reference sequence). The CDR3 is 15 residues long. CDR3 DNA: TGTGCCAGCAGCGAGGGACTAGGAATCACAGATACGCAGTATTTT. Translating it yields CASSEGLGITDTQYF.

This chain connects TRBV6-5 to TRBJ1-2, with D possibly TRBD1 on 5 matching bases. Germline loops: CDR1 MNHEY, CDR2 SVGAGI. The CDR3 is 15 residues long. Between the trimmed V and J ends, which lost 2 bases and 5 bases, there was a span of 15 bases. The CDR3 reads CASSYGGGAGYGYTF. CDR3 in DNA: TGTGCCAGCAGTTACGGTGGTGGGGCAGGGTATGGCTACACCTTC.

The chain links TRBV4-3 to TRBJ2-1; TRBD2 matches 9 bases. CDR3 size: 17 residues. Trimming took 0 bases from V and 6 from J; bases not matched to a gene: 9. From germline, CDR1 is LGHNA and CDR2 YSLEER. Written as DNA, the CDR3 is TGCGCCAGCAGCCAAGAGCCCGAGGGTAGCGGGAGCAATGAGCAGTTCTTC. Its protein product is CASSQEPEGSGSNEQFF.

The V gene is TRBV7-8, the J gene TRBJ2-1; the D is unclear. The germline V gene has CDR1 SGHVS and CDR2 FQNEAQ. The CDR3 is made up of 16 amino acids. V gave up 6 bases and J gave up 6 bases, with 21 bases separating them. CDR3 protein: CASRDHRLAVSNEQFF. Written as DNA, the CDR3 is TGTGCCAGCAGGGATCACCGCTTGGCGGTAAGCAATGAGCAGTTCTTC.

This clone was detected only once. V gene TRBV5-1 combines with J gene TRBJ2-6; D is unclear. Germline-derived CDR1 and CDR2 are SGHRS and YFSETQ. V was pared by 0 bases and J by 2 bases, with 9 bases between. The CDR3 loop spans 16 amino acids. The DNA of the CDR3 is TGCGCCAGCAGCTTGGCTGCAGCGACTGGGGCCAACGTCCTGACTTTC. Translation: CASSLAAATGANVLTF.

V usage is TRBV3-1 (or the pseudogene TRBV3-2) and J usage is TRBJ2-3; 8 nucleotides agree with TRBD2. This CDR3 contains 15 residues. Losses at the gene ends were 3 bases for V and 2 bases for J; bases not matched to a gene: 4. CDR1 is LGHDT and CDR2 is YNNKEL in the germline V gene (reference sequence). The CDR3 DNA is TGTGCCAGCAGCCACCTAGCGGGTACCACAGATACGCAGTATTTT. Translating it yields CASSHLAGTTDTQYF.

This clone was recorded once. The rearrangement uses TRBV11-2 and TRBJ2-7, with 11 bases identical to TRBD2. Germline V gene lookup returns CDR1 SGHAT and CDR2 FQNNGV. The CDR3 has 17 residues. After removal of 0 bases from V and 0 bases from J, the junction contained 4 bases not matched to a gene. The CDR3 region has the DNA TGTGCCAGCAGCTTAGACGGGACTAGCGGATCCTCCTACGAGCAGTACTTC. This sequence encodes CASSLDGTSGSSYEQYF.

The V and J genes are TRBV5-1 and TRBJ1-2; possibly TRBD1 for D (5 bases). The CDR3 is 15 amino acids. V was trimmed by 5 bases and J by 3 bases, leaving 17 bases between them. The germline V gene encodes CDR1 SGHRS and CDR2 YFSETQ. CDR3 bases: TGCGCCAGCAGGTGGTCGGGGGAGGATTACTATGGCTACACCTTC. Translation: CASRWSGEDYYGYTF.

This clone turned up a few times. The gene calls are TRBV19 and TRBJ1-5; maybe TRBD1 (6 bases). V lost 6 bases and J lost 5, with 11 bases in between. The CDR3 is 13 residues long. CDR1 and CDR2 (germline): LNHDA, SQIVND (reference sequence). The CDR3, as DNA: TGTGCCAGTAGCCCTACAGGGTATCAGCCCCAGCATTTT. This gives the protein CASSPTGYQPQHF.

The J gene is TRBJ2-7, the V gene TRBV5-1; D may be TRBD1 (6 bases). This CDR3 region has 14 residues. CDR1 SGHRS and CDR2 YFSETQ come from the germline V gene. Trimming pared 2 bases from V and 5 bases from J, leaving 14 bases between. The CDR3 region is CASSLRQDGHEQYF. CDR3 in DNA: TGCGCCAGCAGCTTACGACAGGATGGGCACGAGCAGTACTTC.

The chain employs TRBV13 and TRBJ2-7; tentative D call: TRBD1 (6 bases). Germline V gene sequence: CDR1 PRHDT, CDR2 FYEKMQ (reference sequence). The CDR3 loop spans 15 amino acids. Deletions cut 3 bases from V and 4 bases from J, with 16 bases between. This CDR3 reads CASSFRGSSGYEQYF. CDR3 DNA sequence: TGTGCCAGCAGCTTCAGGGGCTCCTCAGGGTACGAGCAGTACTTC.

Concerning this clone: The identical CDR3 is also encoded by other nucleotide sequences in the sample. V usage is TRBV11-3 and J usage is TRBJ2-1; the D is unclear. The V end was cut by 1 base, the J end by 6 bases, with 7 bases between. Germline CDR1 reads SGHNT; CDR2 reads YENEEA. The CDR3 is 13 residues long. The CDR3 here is CASSLAVGNEQFF. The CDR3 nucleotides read TGTGCCAGCAGCTTAGCTGTCGGCAATGAGCAGTTCTTC. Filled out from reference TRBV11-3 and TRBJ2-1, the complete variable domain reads EAGVVQSPRYKIIEKKQPVAFWCNPISGHNTLYWYLQNLGQGPELLIRYENEEAVDDSQLPKDRFSAERLKGVDSTLKIQPAELGDSAVYLCASSLAVGNEQFFGPGTRLTVL.

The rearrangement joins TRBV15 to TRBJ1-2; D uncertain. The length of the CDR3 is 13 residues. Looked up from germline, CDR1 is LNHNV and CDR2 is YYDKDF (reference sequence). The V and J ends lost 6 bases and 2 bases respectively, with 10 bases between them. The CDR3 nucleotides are TGTGCCACCAGAAACGGTACCAACTATGGCTACACCTTC. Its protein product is CATRNGTNYGYTF.

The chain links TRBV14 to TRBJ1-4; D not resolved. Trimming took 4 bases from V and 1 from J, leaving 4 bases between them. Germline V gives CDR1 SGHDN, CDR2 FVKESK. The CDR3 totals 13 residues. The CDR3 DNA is TGTGCCAGCAGCCCTATAACTAATGAAAAACTGTTTTTT. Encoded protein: CASSPITNEKLFF. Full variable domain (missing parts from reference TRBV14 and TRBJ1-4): EAGVTQFPSHSVIEKGQTVTLRCDPISGHDNLYWYRRVMGKEIKFLLHFVKESKQDESGMPNNRFLAERTGGTYSTLKVQPAELEDSGVYFCASSPITNEKLFFGSGTQLSVL.

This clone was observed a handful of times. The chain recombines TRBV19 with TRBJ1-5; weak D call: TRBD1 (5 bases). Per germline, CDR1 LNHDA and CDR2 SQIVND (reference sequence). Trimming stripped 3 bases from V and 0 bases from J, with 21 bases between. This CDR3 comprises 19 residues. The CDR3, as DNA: TGTGCCAGTAGTATTAGACAGCCAACTGCTCCTCCTAGCAATCAGCCCCAGCATTTT. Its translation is CASSIRQPTAPPSNQPQHF. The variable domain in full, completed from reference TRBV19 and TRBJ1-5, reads DGGITQSPKYLFRKEGQNVTLSCEQNLNHDAMYWYRQDPGQGLRLIYYSQIVNDFQKGDIAEGYSVSREKKESFPLTVTSAQKNPTAFYLCASSIRQPTAPPSNQPQHFGDGTRLSIL.

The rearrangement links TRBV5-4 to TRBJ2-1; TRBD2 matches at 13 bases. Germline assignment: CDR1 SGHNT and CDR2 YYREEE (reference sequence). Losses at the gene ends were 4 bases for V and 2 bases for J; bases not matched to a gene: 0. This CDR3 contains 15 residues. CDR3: CASSGTSGTYNEQFF. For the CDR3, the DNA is TGTGCCAGCAGCGGGACTAGCGGGACCTACAATGAGCAGTTCTTC. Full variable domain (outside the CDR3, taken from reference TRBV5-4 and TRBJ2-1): ETGVTQSPTHLIKTRGQQVTLRCSSQSGHNTVSWYQQALGQGPQFIFQYYREEENGRGNFPPRFSGLQFPNYSSELNVNALELDDSALYLCASSGTSGTYNEQFFGPGTRLTVL.

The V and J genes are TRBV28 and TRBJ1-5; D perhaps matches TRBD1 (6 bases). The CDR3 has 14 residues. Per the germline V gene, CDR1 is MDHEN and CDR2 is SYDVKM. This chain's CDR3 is CASRGHRSNQPQHF. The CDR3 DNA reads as TGTGCATCGCGGGGGCACCGTAGCAATCAGCCCCAGCATTTT.

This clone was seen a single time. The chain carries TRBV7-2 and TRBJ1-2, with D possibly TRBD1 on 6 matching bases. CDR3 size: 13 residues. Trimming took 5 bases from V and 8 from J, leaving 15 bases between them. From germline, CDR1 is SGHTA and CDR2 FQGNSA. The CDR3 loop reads CASSPERGRGYTF. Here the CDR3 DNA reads TGTGCCAGCAGCCCCGAGAGGGGGAGAGGCTACACCTTC.

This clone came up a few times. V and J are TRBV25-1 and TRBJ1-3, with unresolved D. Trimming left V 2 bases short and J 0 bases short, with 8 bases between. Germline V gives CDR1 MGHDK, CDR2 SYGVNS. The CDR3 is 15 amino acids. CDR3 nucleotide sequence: TGTGCCAGCAGTGAAACTATAGGCTCTGGAAACACCATATATTTT. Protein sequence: CASSETIGSGNTIYF. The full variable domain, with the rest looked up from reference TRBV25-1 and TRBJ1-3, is EADIYQTPRYLVIGTGKKITLECSQTMGHDKMYWYQQDPGMELHLIHYSYGVNSTEKGDLSSESTVSRIRTEHFPLTLESARPSHTSQYLCASSETIGSGNTIYFGEGSWLTVV.

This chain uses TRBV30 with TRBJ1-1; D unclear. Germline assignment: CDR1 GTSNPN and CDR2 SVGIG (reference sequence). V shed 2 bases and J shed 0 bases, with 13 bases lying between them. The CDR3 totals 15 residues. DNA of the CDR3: TGTGCCTGGAGTCCCGCGGGAGACATGAACACTGAAGCTTTCTTT. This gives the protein CAWSPAGDMNTEAFF. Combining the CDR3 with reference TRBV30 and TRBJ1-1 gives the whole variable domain SQTIHQWPATLVQPVGSPLSLECTVEGTSNPNLYWYRQAAGRGLQLLFYSVGIGQISSEVPQNLSASRPQDRQFILSSKKLLLSDSGFYLCAWSPAGDMNTEAFFGQGTRLTVV.

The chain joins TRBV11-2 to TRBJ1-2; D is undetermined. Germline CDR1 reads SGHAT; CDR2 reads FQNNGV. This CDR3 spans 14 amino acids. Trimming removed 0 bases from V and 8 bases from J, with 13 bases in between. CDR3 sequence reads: CASSLDGVPWGYTF. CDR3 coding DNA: TGTGCCAGCAGCTTAGACGGGGTCCCGTGGGGCTACACCTTC.